The 28 T cell receptor beta chains below come from one sample, sequenced in a study of T-cell reconstitution after alpha-beta-depleted transplantation in children. Preparation of the TCRbeta library was carried out with unique molecular identifiers. Each CDR3 protein is one row after TCRdb ran MiXCR on the PCR reads. The profile shows under 850,000 distinct CDR3 sequences, under 15% of them singletons. This specimen consisted of PBMCs, obtained before TCRalphabeta/CD19-depleted stem cell transplant. Receptor source: a girl aged 2 to 9 with congenital amegakaryocytic thrombocytopenia, due to receive a stem cell transplant.

This clonotype was seen at least ten times. The chain couples TRBV5-6 to TRBJ2-7, with unresolved D. The germline V and J ends were trimmed by 0 bases and 3 bases, with 7 bases remaining between them. The V gene's germline CDR1 is SGHDT and CDR2 YYEEEE. The CDR3 runs 13 residues. For the CDR3, the DNA is TGTGCCAGCAGCTTGGTTTCGGGCTACGAGCAGTACTTC. Translating gives CASSLVSGYEQYF. Filled out from reference TRBV5-6 and TRBJ2-7, the complete variable domain reads DAGVTQSPTHLIKTRGQQVTLRCSPKSGHDTVSWYQQALGQGPQFIFQYYEEEERQRGNFPDRFSGHQFPNYSSELNVNALLLGDSALYLCASSLVSGYEQYFGPGTRLTVT.

This clonotype was seen more than once but under ten times. The chain is built from TRBV5-1 and TRBJ2-1; perhaps TRBD2 as D (7 bases). V was trimmed by 1 base and J by 4 bases, leaving 12 bases between them. Germline CDR1 reads SGHRS; CDR2 reads YFSETQ. This CDR3 is 15 amino acids long. The CDR3 nucleotides read TGCGCCAGCAGCTTGAAGGGGGGACTATACAATGAGCAGTTCTTC. Amino acid sequence: CASSLKGGLYNEQFF.

The table lists this clonotype with many counts. The rearrangement joins TRBV4-1 to TRBJ2-1, with 9 bases identical to TRBD2. Germline V gene lookup returns CDR1 MGHRA and CDR2 YSYEKL. V shed 4 bases and J 12 bases; nucleotides not matched to a gene: 22. The CDR3 covers 18 residues. DNA of the CDR3: TGCGCCAGCAGCCTATGGAATGGAGCGGGAGGCATGTTAGATGGGCAGTTCTTC. Translation gives CASSLWNGAGGMLDGQFF.

Ten or more counts support this clonotype. The chain couples TRBV5-1 to TRBJ2-5, with 9 bases fitting TRBD2. Losses at the gene ends were 2 bases for V and 1 base for J; bases not matched to a gene: 3. Germline CDR1 and CDR2: SGHRS and YFSETQ. This CDR3 is 15 amino acids long. CDR3 bases: TGCGCCAGCAGCTTACTAGCGGGCTTCCAAGAGACCCAGTACTTC. It is translated as CASSLLAGFQETQYF.

DNA of the CDR3: TGTGCCAGCAGACTACAGGGATTACGGAATCAGCCCCAGCATTTT. Translation: CASRLQGLRNQPQHF. The chain employs TRBV12-3 or TRBV12-4 and TRBJ1-5, with D possibly TRBD1 on 6 matching bases. Trimming took off 6 bases at V and 4 bases at J, with 16 bases between the two ends. CDR3 length: 15 residues.

V is TRBV7-3 and J is TRBJ2-1; D could derive from TRBD1 or TRBD2 (5 bases each). Per germline, CDR1 SGHTA and CDR2 FQGTGA. This CDR3 is 13 amino acids long. The V and J ends lost 0 bases and 12 bases respectively, with 12 bases between them. This CDR3 reads CASSLTRRGRQFF. The CDR3 nucleotides are TGTGCCAGCAGCTTAACCCGTCGGGGCAGGCAGTTCTTC.

The chain joins TRBV25-1 to TRBJ2-3; D gene ambiguous. This CDR3 region has 14 residues. Germline loops: CDR1 MGHDK, CDR2 SYGVNS. V lost 3 bases to trimming and J lost 5 bases, with 12 bases between them. Written as DNA, the CDR3 is TGTGCCAGCAGTGAGGAGACACTGGGAGATACGCAGTATTTT. Its translation is CASSEETLGDTQYF.

V is TRBV29-1 and J is TRBJ2-1; TRBD1 matches 8 bases. After removal of 6 bases from V and 6 bases from J, the junction contained 4 bases not matched to a gene. The CDR3 is made up of 12 amino acids. CDR1 SQVTM and CDR2 ANQGSEA come from the germline V gene. CDR3: CSVDGQGNEQFF. CDR3 coding DNA: TGCAGCGTGGACGGACAGGGCAATGAGCAGTTCTTC.

The chain carries TRBV12-3 or TRBV12-4 and TRBJ2-3, with D possibly matching TRBD2 (6 bases). V was shortened by 8 bases and J by 1 base, with 7 bases between the two germline ends. CDR3 length: 12 residues. The CDR3 spells CASGRRTDTQYF. The CDR3 coding sequence is TGTGCCAGCGGGAGGCGCACAGATACGCAGTATTTT.

This chain uses TRBV6-5 with TRBJ1-2, with TRBD1 as a possible D gene (5 bases). Germline loops: CDR1 MNHEY, CDR2 SVGAGI. V lost 2 bases and J 4 bases, leaving 14 bases between the germline ends. The length of the CDR3 is 15 residues. The CDR3 DNA is TGTGCCAGCAGTTACGGGACCGGCGGTGGCTATGGCTACACCTTC. As protein: CASSYGTGGGYGYTF.

This clonotype was seen many times. V usage is TRBV20-1 and J usage is TRBJ1-5; maybe TRBD1 (6 bases). Germline V CDR1 and CDR2: DFQATT, SNEGSKA (reference sequence). This CDR3 is 14 amino acids long. Deletions cut 5 bases from V and 8 bases from J, with 19 bases between. The CDR3 nucleotides are TGCAGTGCTTCGGACAGTACGGGATTTAAGCCCCAGCATTTT. This codes for CSASDSTGFKPQHF.

The rearrangement uses TRBV10-3 and TRBJ1-2; a weak D match, TRBD1 (5 bases). From germline, CDR1 is ENHRY and CDR2 SYGVKD. The CDR3 runs to 15 residues. V lost 0 bases and J lost 2, with 10 bases in between. CDR3 sequence reads: CAISESRDGNYGYTF. Written as DNA, the CDR3 is TGTGCCATCAGTGAGTCGAGGGACGGCAACTATGGCTACACCTTC.

The V call is TRBV7-3, the J call TRBJ2-7; 9 nucleotides align to TRBD1. V shed 1 base, J shed 0 bases, and the junction held 7 bases outside the gene matches. Per germline, CDR1 SGHTA and CDR2 FQGTGA. The CDR3 is made up of 17 amino acids. The CDR3 coding sequence is TGTGCCAGCAGCTTAAAAGGAGGGACAGGGACCTCCTACGAGCAGTACTTC. Its translation is CASSLKGGTGTSYEQYF.

Comments on this clonotype: A much larger clone differs by one base, so this may be a read error. The rearrangement uses TRBV5-8 and TRBJ2-2; D may be TRBD2 (7 bases). The CDR3 is 16 amino acids. CDR1 is SGHTS and CDR2 is YDEGEE in the germline V gene. The CDR3 loop reads CASSWGLAANTGEPFF. The CDR3, as DNA: TGTGCCAGCAGCTGGGGGCTAGCGGCGAACACCGGGGAGCCGTTTTTT.

This clonotype has at least ten counts. CDR3 sequence reads: CASSRLAGALADTQYF. The CDR3, as DNA: TGCGCCAGCAGTCGACTAGCGGGAGCCTTAGCAGATACGCAGTATTTT. The gene calls are TRBV5-1 and TRBJ2-3, with 12 bases identical to TRBD2. The junction had 8 bases not matched to a gene; V was cut back by 5 bases and J by 4 bases. CDR3 length: 16 residues. CDR1 and CDR2 from the germline V gene are SGHRS and YFSETQ.

This clonotype showed up many times. This sequence joins TRBV20-1 and TRBJ2-3; possibly TRBD2 for D (7 bases). V was clipped by 5 bases and J by 2 bases, with 14 bases between them. The V gene's germline CDR1 is DFQATT and CDR2 SNEGSKA (reference sequence). This CDR3 contains 14 residues. CDR3 loop: CSAPRGGLTDTQYF. Written as DNA, the CDR3 is TGCAGTGCTCCAAGGGGGGGTCTCACAGATACGCAGTATTTT.

This clonotype was detected only a few times. A much larger clone sits a single nucleotide away, making a read error possible. The chain carries TRBV2 and TRBJ2-2; D not resolved. The CDR3 sequence is 11 residues long. Trimming removed 7 bases at V and 6 bases at J, with 6 bases between. Germline lookup yields CDR1 SNHLY and CDR2 FYNNEI. The CDR3 loop is CASTDPGELFF. CDR3 bases: TGTGCCAGCACAGACCCCGGGGAGCTGTTTTTT. Using reference TRBV2 and TRBJ2-2 for the parts outside the CDR3, the full variable domain is EPEVTQTPSHQVTQMGQEVILRCVPISNHLYFYWYRQILGQKVEFLVSFYNNEISEKSEIFDDQFSVERPDGSNFTLKIRSTKLEDSAMYFCASTDPGELFFGEGSRLTVL.

This clonotype was counted at least ten times. This chain uses TRBV28 with TRBJ2-3, with 10 positions matching TRBD2. With V trimmed by 4 bases and J by 3 bases, 22 bases remained unmatched. Germline CDR1 MDHEN, CDR2 SYDVKM. CDR3 length: 21 residues. The CDR3 region has the DNA TGTGCCAGCAGTTGGTCCCCATGGAGGCCCCACCTAGCGGGAGAAACAGATACGCAGTATTTT. It specifies CASSWSPWRPHLAGETDTQYF. The full variable domain, in which reference TRBV28 and TRBJ2-3 provide the parts outside the CDR3, is DVKVTQSSRYLVKRTGEKVFLECVQDMDHENMFWYRQDPGLGLRLIYFSYDVKMKEKGDIPEGYSVSREKKERFSLILESASTNQTSMYLCASSWSPWRPHLAGETDTQYFGPGTRLTVL.

The V gene is TRBV5-1, the J gene TRBJ2-5; possible D gene TRBD1, 7 bases. CDR3 size: 15 residues. Trimming removed 1 base at V and 1 base at J, with 11 bases between. CDR1 SGHRS and CDR2 YFSETQ come from the germline V gene. The CDR3 loop reads CASSLQGGFQETQYF. The CDR3 coding sequence is TGCGCCAGCAGCTTGCAGGGGGGTTTCCAAGAGACCCAGTACTTC.

This clonotype occurred a few times. The DNA of the CDR3 is TGCGCCAGCAGGAAAGGGCCTAGCGGCACAGATACGCAGTATTTT. Translated, it gives CASRKGPSGTDTQYF. The chain recombines TRBV5-1 with TRBJ2-3; possibly TRBD2 for D (6 bases). Per the germline V gene, CDR1 is SGHRS and CDR2 is YFSETQ. The CDR3 is 15 residues long. V lost 5 bases to trimming and J lost 1 base, with 14 bases between them. The variable domain in full, completed from reference TRBV5-1 and TRBJ2-3, reads KAGVTQTPRYLIKTRGQQVTLSCSPISGHRSVSWYQQTPGQGLQFLFEYFSETQRNKGNFPGRFSGRQFSNSRSEMNVSTLELGDSALYLCASRKGPSGTDTQYFGPGTRLTVL.

The gene calls are TRBV30 and TRBJ2-7; 10 bases match TRBD2. Germline V gene sequence: CDR1 GTSNPN, CDR2 SVGIG (reference sequence). The CDR3 spans 14 residues. The V segment lost 3 bases and the J segment 2 bases; nucleotides outside the gene matches: 4. CDR3 DNA: TGTGCCTGGAGGGAACTAGCGGGGACCTACGAGCAGTACTTC. This translates into CAWRELAGTYEQYF.

This clonotype was detected many times. The chain has TRBV4-1 and TRBJ2-1; D might be TRBD2 (6 bases). Deletions cut 9 bases from V and 0 bases from J, with 12 bases between. Germline V gives CDR1 MGHRA, CDR2 YSYEKL. This CDR3 has 14 residues. The CDR3: CASGGTNSYNEQFF. Here the CDR3 DNA reads TGCGCCAGTGGGGGGACGAACTCCTACAATGAGCAGTTCTTC.

The chain combines TRBV7-3 with TRBJ2-5; D gene ambiguous. This CDR3 is 13 amino acids long. Trimming cost V 1 base and J 5 bases, with 8 bases left between them. The V gene's germline CDR1 is SGHTA and CDR2 FQGTGA. Here the CDR3 reads CASSLMVQETQYF. CDR3 bases: TGTGCCAGCAGCTTAATGGTTCAGGAGACCCAGTACTTC.

This clonotype was recorded many times. The chain uses TRBV3-1 and TRBJ1-1; no reliable D call. This CDR3 comprises 15 residues. The ends were cut back, 0 bases at V and 1 base at J, with 9 bases in the middle. Looked up from germline, CDR1 is LGHDT and CDR2 is YNNKEL (reference sequence). The CDR3 loop reads CASSQEGSPNTEAFF. The CDR3 DNA sequence: TGTGCCAGCAGCCAAGAGGGCAGCCCGAACACTGAAGCTTTCTTT.

This clonotype was seen repeatedly, ten times or more. The chain has TRBV10-2 and TRBJ2-3; 9 bases line up with TRBD2. V was pared by 4 bases and J by 3 bases, with 5 bases of the junction left unmatched. CDR3 length equals 15 residues. Germline V gives CDR1 WSHSY, CDR2 SAAADI. CDR3 sequence (DNA): TGCGCCAGCAGTGGATTAGCGGGAGAAACAGATACGCAGTATTTT. Translated, it gives CASSGLAGETDTQYF.

V and J are TRBV5-1 and TRBJ1-4; 8 positions agree with TRBD1. The CDR3 contains 15 residues. J gave up 0 bases and V 5 bases, and 3 bases lay outside the gene matches. CDR1 and CDR2 from the germline V gene are SGHRS and YFSETQ. CDR3 sequence (DNA): TGCGCCAGCAGGAAGGGACAGGCAACTAATGAAAAACTGTTTTTT. Its translation is CASRKGQATNEKLFF.

This clonotype came up a few times. The chain is built from TRBV7-8 and TRBJ1-4; D ambiguous. Deletions cut 4 bases from V and 1 base from J, with 16 bases between. Looked up from germline, CDR1 is SGHVS and CDR2 is FQNEAQ. The CDR3 loop spans 17 amino acids. CDR3 DNA: TGTGCCAGCAGCTCCCCGCCTGGACTAAGAACTAATGAAAAACTGTTTTTT. As protein: CASSSPPGLRTNEKLFF.

This clonotype has a count of ten or more. The chain uses TRBV5-1 and TRBJ2-3; 7 bases line up with TRBD1. Per the germline V gene, CDR1 is SGHRS and CDR2 is YFSETQ. The CDR3 runs 16 residues. V lost 4 bases to trimming and J lost 2 bases; unmatched junction nucleotides: 10. CDR3 nucleotides: TGCGCCAGCAGCATCAGAAGGGACAGCTACACAGATACGCAGTATTTT. The encoded protein is CASSIRRDSYTDTQYF.